This T cell receptor (beta chain) originates from a study of shared clonotypes between healthy human individuals. Study observations and caveats: The study's rarefaction showed incomplete sorted-subset sequencing despite large depth.

For this clone: What it binds is unknown.

With 6 bases clipped from V and 6 bases from J, the junction kept 8 bases outside the gene matches. This CDR3 has 15 residues. CDR1 and CDR2 (germline): MNHEY, SVGAGI. Sequencing was performed with immunoSEQ multiplex PCR; in TCRdb, only in-frame clones are kept and a portion is missing. The sample gives 150,000 to 200,000 clones, 90% to 95% of which show up once; about 0.067% is in the top ten. The TCR originated in a woman aged 25-40 years in good health. Material: naive CD4+ T cells sorted from blood. Stated subset: CD45RA+ positively selected. The chain joins TRBV6-5 to TRBJ2-4; 10 nucleotides match TRBD1. The CDR3 DNA is TGTGCCAGCAGAGACCCGGGACAGGGGCGAAACATTCAGTACTTC. It codes for CASRDPGQGRNIQYF.